This T cell receptor beta chain was identified in a study of T cell repertoires in cytomegalovirus infection. Across the study: TCR beta signatures that were public indicated CMV infection and matching HLA type.

TCRdb re-analysed the reads in MiXCR, keeping a single row per CDR3 protein. The table shows approximately 150,000 distinct CDR3 sequences, with less than 25% occurring only once. V gave up 6 bases and J gave up 0 bases, with 10 bases separating them. The CDR3 is made up of 14 amino acids. Notes on this clonotype: The antigen is unknown.

The sample here was CD8+ T cells from cultured PBMCs, taken from culture after CMV antigen stimulation. This sequence originates from a human donor in good health (CMV status not recorded). Some clones in this sample may be carry-over from other donors' samples. V usage is TRBV12-3 or TRBV12-4 and J usage is TRBJ2-3, with unresolved D. CDR3 sequence: CASSPSPSTDTQYF. In DNA, the CDR3 is TGTGCCAGCAGCCCTTCACCCAGCACAGATACGCAGTATTTT.